This TCR beta chain was identified in a study of cytomegalovirus exposure and HLA in healthy donors. Study as a whole: Early on, a data release was issued that held tens of millions of unique TCRs from HLA-typed donors. Whole-study findings and limits: An observed cluster of highly shared sequence variants was recorded as a likely sequencing artifact.

This CDR3 is 12 amino acids long. Trimming cost V 6 bases and J 5 bases; bases outside gene matches: 3. CDR1 LNHDA and CDR2 SQIVND come from the germline V gene (reference sequence). The primer mix had 60 Vbeta and 13 Jbeta primers. Only in-frame clones appear in the TCRdb table, and some are missing; sequencing was by immunoSEQ multiplex PCR. The sample yields about 120,000 clones, about 81% seen once. A few counts support this clone. Its target is not known. The source material was PBMCs. V usage is TRBV19 and J usage is TRBJ2-5; 7 positions agree with TRBD1. This receptor was taken from a man between 35 and 55 years old in good health and CMV-seronegative. CDR3 in amino acids: CASSTGVETQYF. Here the CDR3 DNA reads TGTGCCAGTAGCACAGGGGTGGAGACCCAGTACTTC.